This T cell receptor (beta chain) was retrieved from a study of blood T cell repertoires in COVID-19. About this clone itself: Relative to the germline gene, one junction end is altered; a read error may explain this.

The protocol was immunoSEQ multiplex PCR, while the TCRdb copy is restricted to in-frame clones and leaves out a portion. In the table there are tens of thousands of clones, 85% to 90% of which are singletons. The sequenced material came from peripheral blood. The clonotype was recovered from a woman in her fifties or sixties with active or convalescent COVID-19.

The CDR3 spells CASKRNQEAQYF. The CDR3 DNA follows: TGTGCCAGTAAGCGGAACCAAGAGGCCCAGTACTTC. The chain combines TRBV2 with TRBJ2-5, with D possibly being TRBD2 (5 bases). The CDR3 contains 12 residues. CDR1 and CDR2 (germline): SNHLY, FYNNEI.